This TCR beta chain was sequenced for a study of cytomegalovirus exposure and HLA in healthy donors. V lost 7 bases, J lost 9 bases, and 13 bases lay in between. The CDR3 length is 13 residues. Germline V gene lookup returns CDR1 MNHEY and CDR2 SVGAGI. Every donor was a healthy person donating bone marrow. Both 60 Vbeta primers and 13 Jbeta primers went into the PCR. The protocol was immunoSEQ multiplex PCR, while the TCRdb copy is restricted to in-frame clones and leaves out a portion. This table holds 100,000 to 150,000 clones, about 10% found once. Regarding this clone: The antigen is unknown.

Study-level findings and limits: It emerged from a later analysis that several of the most significant clusters appeared to be linked to common viral pathogens.

The receptor was isolated from a woman under 30 in good health and CMV-seropositive. Sequenced material: PBMCs. The chain carries TRBV6-5 and TRBJ1-6; tentatively, D is TRBD1 (5 bases). CDR3 region: CASTGIIGSPLHF. The CDR3 DNA follows: TGTGCCAGCACAGGGATTATCGGTTCACCCCTCCACTTT.